Below, 30 T cell receptor beta chains from the same sample are listed, as sequenced in a study of blood T cell repertoires in COVID-19. TCRdb's copy holds only in-frame clones and misses some; the assay was immunoSEQ multiplex PCR. The data contain approximately 260,000 clones, over 85% of them singletons. Source material: PBMCs or T cells enriched from blood (not recorded which). The receptors were gathered from a woman aged 55-69 years who had recovered from COVID-19.

The chain uses TRBV18 and TRBJ1-2, with TRBD1 matching over 11 bases. The CDR3 length is 15 residues. Germline trimming cut 3 bases from V and 6 bases from J; bases unmatched to any gene: 6. Germline CDR1 reads KGHSH; CDR2 reads LQKENI. In DNA, the CDR3 is TGTGCCAGCTCACCGCGGGGACAGGGGGACGATGGCTACACCTTC. Its translation: CASSPRGQGDDGYTF.

V gene TRBV3-1 (or the pseudogene TRBV3-2) combines with J gene TRBJ2-1, with 8 bases matching TRBD2. The germline gives CDR1 LGHDT, CDR2 YNNKEL (reference sequence). V was clipped by 6 bases and J by 7 bases; unmatched bases: 5. The CDR3 length is 13 residues. The CDR3 reads CASRGSGINEQFF. Written as DNA, the CDR3 is TGTGCCAGCAGAGGTAGCGGGATAAATGAGCAGTTCTTC.

The rearrangement links TRBV19 to TRBJ2-2; D is perhaps TRBD1 (7 bases). Deletions cut 8 bases from V and 5 bases from J, with 21 bases between. The CDR3 extends over 16 amino acids. The germline gives CDR1 LNHDA, CDR2 SQIVND (reference sequence). This CDR3 reads CASGRAGGRRTGELFF. The CDR3 coding sequence is TGTGCCAGTGGGCGGGCAGGGGGGCGTAGGACCGGGGAGCTGTTTTTT.

Points on this clone: Within the sample, other DNA sequences also encode this same CDR3. The chain employs TRBV19 and TRBJ1-5, with 9 positions matching TRBD1. Trimming took 5 bases from V and 6 from J; bases not matched to a gene: 5. Germline V gene data show CDR1 as LNHDA and CDR2 as SQIVND (reference sequence). The CDR3 has 14 residues. CDR3 sequence: CASSWTGVGQPQHF. As DNA, the CDR3 is TGTGCCAGTAGTTGGACAGGGGTCGGTCAGCCCCAGCATTTT.

This clone was seen repeatedly, ten times or more. The CDR3 loop reads CASTVSWTGGGGELFF. In DNA form, the CDR3 reads TGTGCCAGCACCGTCTCATGGACAGGGGGCGGCGGGGAGCTGTTTTTT. The chain has TRBV28 and TRBJ2-2; TRBD1 matches 11 bases. The CDR3 has 16 residues. The germline V gene encodes CDR1 MDHEN and CDR2 SYDVKM. The trim removed 7 bases at V and 7 bases at J, leaving 11 bases unmatched.

This rearrangement joins TRBV11-2 to TRBJ2-7; TRBD2 agrees at 8 bases. The CDR3 totals 16 residues. The J segment lost 7 bases and the V segment lost 5 bases, leaving 16 bases of the junction unmatched. Germline values: CDR1 SGHAT, CDR2 FQNNGV. The CDR3 DNA sequence: TGTGCCAGCAGCCGACTAGCCGGGGGGGCGGCCAGGGAGCAGTACTTC. Its protein is CASSRLAGGAAREQYF.

The rearrangement uses TRBV2 and TRBJ1-1; the D is unclear. The V and J ends lost 7 bases and 2 bases respectively, with 14 bases between them. The CDR3 consists of 14 residues. The V gene's germline CDR1 is SNHLY and CDR2 FYNNEI. The CDR3 sequence: CASNIRQLNTEAFF. The DNA for the CDR3 is TGTGCCAGCAATATACGACAACTTAACACTGAAGCTTTCTTT.

The gene calls are TRBV5-1 and TRBJ2-5; D is uncertain. V lost 1 base and J lost 0, with 10 bases in between. Germline V CDR1 and CDR2: SGHRS, YFSETQ. CDR3 length: 15 residues. In DNA form, the CDR3 reads TGCGCCAGCAGCTTGAGCGCCGGCGACCAAGAGACCCAGTACTTC. Translation: CASSLSAGDQETQYF.

This chain connects TRBV7-8 to TRBJ2-1; 12 bases fit TRBD2. Trimming cost V 1 base and J 8 bases; bases outside gene matches: 3. The germline V gene encodes CDR1 SGHVS and CDR2 FQNEAQ. The CDR3 consists of 15 residues. CDR3 nucleotides: TGTGCCAGCAGCTTAGGTCTAGCGGGGGGGTATGAGCAGTTCTTC. It specifies CASSLGLAGGYEQFF.

The V call is TRBV29-1, the J call TRBJ1-1, with D unresolved. The CDR3 contains 13 residues. The V gene's germline CDR1 is SQVTM and CDR2 ANQGSEA. With 5 bases removed from V and 7 bases from J, the gap between germline ends came to 17 bases. CDR3 in DNA: TGCAGCGTTCTTGTTTCACTTGGTGGTGAAGCTTTCTTT. Its translation is CSVLVSLGGEAFF.

The V call is TRBV3-1 (or the pseudogene TRBV3-2), the J call TRBJ1-1; no definite D call. The CDR3 runs to 15 residues. V was trimmed by 0 bases and J by 6 bases, leaving 14 bases between them. Germline V CDR1 and CDR2: LGHDT, YNNKEL (reference sequence). CDR3 loop: CASSQDAGTRAEAFF. The CDR3 DNA reads as TGTGCCAGCAGCCAAGATGCGGGTACGAGGGCTGAAGCTTTCTTT.

This clone was seen a handful of times. This sequence joins TRBV7-3 and TRBJ2-2, with 11 bases aligning to TRBD1. V lost 3 bases and J lost 4; bases outside the gene matches: 4. The V gene's germline CDR1 is SGHTA and CDR2 FQGTGA. The CDR3 extends over 16 amino acids. In DNA form, the CDR3 reads TGTGCCAGCAGCTTGGCGGGACAGGGGGGCACCGGGGAGCTGTTTTTT. It is translated as CASSLAGQGGTGELFF.

The chain uses TRBV19 and TRBJ2-1, with D possibly matching TRBD1 (6 bases). V was clipped by 5 bases and J by 3 bases, with 11 bases between them. The CDR3 is made up of 14 amino acids. Germline loops: CDR1 LNHDA, CDR2 SQIVND (reference sequence). The chain's CDR3 is CASSGQGNYNEQFF. CDR3 sequence (DNA): TGTGCCAGTAGTGGGCAGGGGAACTACAATGAGCAGTTCTTC.

The chain combines TRBV7-2 with TRBJ2-2; perhaps TRBD2 as D (5 bases). The germline V gene has CDR1 SGHTA and CDR2 FQGNSA. The V end was cut by 6 bases, the J end by 5 bases, with 16 bases between. The CDR3 is 15 residues long. The CDR3 region is CASRPPGSGTGELFF. CDR3 bases: TGTGCCAGCAGACCACCGGGCTCGGGGACCGGGGAGCTGTTTTTT.

This sequence joins TRBV11-1 and TRBJ2-7; TRBD1 aligns across 11 bases. The CDR3 has 16 residues. V lost 5 bases to trimming and J lost 5 bases; unmatched junction nucleotides: 11. Germline values: CDR1 SGHAT, CDR2 FQDESV (reference sequence). CDR3 DNA: TGTGCCAGCAGCCTAAAATTGGACAGGGGGCTAGACGAGCAGTACTTC. It yields the protein CASSLKLDRGLDEQYF.

This chain joins TRBV6-2 or TRBV6-3 and TRBJ2-5; D is possibly TRBD2 (5 bases). CDR3 length: 15 residues. V lost 0 bases to trimming and J lost 5 bases, with 13 bases between them. Germline V lookup: CDR1 MNHEY, CDR2 SVGEGT. CDR3 nucleotides: TGTGCCAGCAGTTACTCGAGATCTAGCCGGGAGACCCAGTACTTC. It yields the protein CASSYSRSSRETQYF.

The rearrangement uses TRBV28 and TRBJ1-6; 8 bases match TRBD1. This CDR3 contains 14 residues. Looked up from germline, CDR1 is MDHEN and CDR2 is SYDVKM. V lost 5 bases, J lost 10 bases, and 7 bases stayed unmatched. The CDR3 protein is CASSKRQGISPLHF. The CDR3 DNA sequence: TGTGCCAGCAGTAAAAGACAGGGGATCTCACCCCTCCACTTT. Based on the CDR3 plus reference TRBV28 and TRBJ1-6, the full variable domain is DVKVTQSSRYLVKRTGEKVFLECVQDMDHENMFWYRQDPGLGLRLIYFSYDVKMKEKGDIPEGYSVSREKKERFSLILESASTNQTSMYLCASSKRQGISPLHFGNGTRLTVT.

This clone was seen just once. V gene TRBV6-5 combines with J gene TRBJ2-1; 9 bases match TRBD1. Trimming took 0 bases from V and 7 from J; bases not matched to a gene: 7. This CDR3 region has 16 residues. CDR1 and CDR2 from the germline V gene are MNHEY and SVGAGI. CDR3 loop: CASSYSLTGGRNEQFF. The CDR3 region has the DNA TGTGCCAGCAGTTACTCGCTTACAGGGGGCAGGAATGAGCAGTTCTTC.

The chain combines TRBV5-5 with TRBJ1-1; D gene unclear. Trimming left V 0 bases short and J 5 bases short, with 8 bases between. The CDR3 is 13 amino acids. The V gene's germline CDR1 is SGHKS and CDR2 YYEKEE (reference sequence). The CDR3 region is CASSLVGKTEAFF. The CDR3 DNA follows: TGTGCCAGCAGCTTGGTCGGGAAGACTGAAGCTTTCTTT.

The chain has TRBV5-1 and TRBJ2-1, with 9 bases aligning to TRBD2. The CDR3 is 17 amino acids. Per the germline V gene, CDR1 is SGHRS and CDR2 is YFSETQ. V trimming: 0 bases; J trimming: 1 base; junction bases outside the gene matches: 5. For the CDR3, the DNA is TGCGCCAGCAGCTTGGGGCTTACTAGCGGGTCCTACAATGAGCAGTTCTTC. This gives the protein CASSLGLTSGSYNEQFF.

The chain combines TRBV6-5 with TRBJ1-5; possibly TRBD1 for D (6 bases). CDR1 MNHEY and CDR2 SVGAGI come from the germline V gene. The CDR3 has 14 amino acids. Deletions cut 8 bases from V and 4 bases from J, with 15 bases between. For the CDR3, the DNA is TGTGCCAGCGTGGGACATGCCCAGAATCAGCCCCAGCATTTT. Translated, it gives CASVGHAQNQPQHF.

Worth noting for this clone: This specimen includes other DNA sequences encoding the same CDR3. The chain joins TRBV27 to TRBJ2-1; 12 bases match TRBD2. The CDR3 length is 15 residues. Germline V lookup: CDR1 MNHEY, CDR2 SMNVEV (reference sequence). The trim removed 5 bases at V and 6 bases at J, leaving 5 bases unmatched. The CDR3 DNA is TGTGCCAGCAGTCCTCTAGCGGGAGGGCCCAATGAGCAGTTCTTC. Translating gives CASSPLAGGPNEQFF.

V usage is TRBV10-3 and J usage is TRBJ1-2; D remains ambiguous. Germline CDR1 ENHRY, CDR2 SYGVKD. The CDR3 covers 13 residues. V was shortened by 5 bases and J by 7 bases, with 14 bases between the two germline ends. The CDR3 region has the DNA TGTGCCATCAGTTTTGGGGAGATGGGTGGCTACACCTTC. It is translated as CAISFGEMGGYTF.

The chain employs TRBV19 and TRBJ2-3; TRBD1 matches 7 bases. The CDR3 is 14 amino acids. Germline V CDR1 and CDR2: LNHDA, SQIVND (reference sequence). V lost 8 bases, J lost 3 bases, and 8 bases stayed unmatched. In DNA form, the CDR3 reads TGTGCCAGTTCTTCCGACAGGGCTACAGATACGCAGTATTTT. This codes for CASSSDRATDTQYF.

CDR3 protein: CASSLRQGRGTEAFF. In DNA, the CDR3 is TGTGCCAGCAGCTTGCGACAGGGAAGGGGCACTGAAGCTTTCTTT. The chain uses TRBV7-3 and TRBJ1-1; TRBD1 aligns across 7 bases. The CDR3 loop spans 15 amino acids. Per germline, CDR1 SGHTA and CDR2 FQGTGA. The V segment lost 3 bases and the J segment 4 bases; nucleotides outside the gene matches: 8.

The chain has TRBV7-3 and TRBJ2-3; D is unclear. Germline-derived CDR1 and CDR2 are SGHTA and FQGTGA. V was clipped by 7 bases and J by 0 bases, with 11 bases between them. The CDR3 sequence is 14 residues long. The CDR3 spells CASTPGPSTDTQYF. As DNA, the CDR3 is TGTGCCAGCACCCCTGGGCCTAGCACAGATACGCAGTATTTT.

This sequence joins TRBV5-4 and TRBJ2-7; TRBD2 matches 14 bases. The CDR3 totals 16 residues. With 3 bases clipped from V and 4 bases from J, the junction kept 6 bases outside the gene matches. Germline lookup yields CDR1 SGHNT and CDR2 YYREEE (reference sequence). CDR3 nucleotide sequence: TGTGCCAGCAGCTCGGGACTAGCGGGAGACTTATACGAGCAGTACTTC. It yields the protein CASSSGLAGDLYEQYF.

The CDR3 reads CASSLDPTSKYEQYF. In nucleotides, the CDR3 is TGTGCCAGCAGCTTAGACCCCACTAGTAAGTACGAGCAGTACTTC. The chain has TRBV7-9 and TRBJ2-7; D perhaps matches TRBD2 (5 bases). This CDR3 has 15 residues. Germline V gene data show CDR1 as SEHNR and CDR2 as FQNEAQ (reference sequence). Trimming took off 1 base at V and 4 bases at J, with 14 bases between the two ends.

The rearrangement joins TRBV28 to TRBJ1-2; no definite D call. The CDR3 contains 13 residues. From germline, CDR1 is MDHEN and CDR2 SYDVKM. Trimming stripped 6 bases from V and 7 bases from J, with 15 bases between. The CDR3, as DNA: TGTGCCAGCAGCCAGACTTCGCCTGGTGGCTACACCTTC. Amino acid sequence: CASSQTSPGGYTF.

This rearrangement joins TRBV3-1 (or the pseudogene TRBV3-2) to TRBJ1-3; 9 positions agree with TRBD1. Trimming removed 0 bases from V and 4 bases from J; junction bases left unmatched: 7. This CDR3 comprises 17 residues. CDR1 is LGHDT, CDR2 YNNKEL, per germline (reference sequence). CDR3: CASSQEDRGRAGNTIYF. CDR3 bases: TGTGCCAGCAGCCAAGAGGACAGGGGAAGAGCAGGAAACACCATATATTTT.